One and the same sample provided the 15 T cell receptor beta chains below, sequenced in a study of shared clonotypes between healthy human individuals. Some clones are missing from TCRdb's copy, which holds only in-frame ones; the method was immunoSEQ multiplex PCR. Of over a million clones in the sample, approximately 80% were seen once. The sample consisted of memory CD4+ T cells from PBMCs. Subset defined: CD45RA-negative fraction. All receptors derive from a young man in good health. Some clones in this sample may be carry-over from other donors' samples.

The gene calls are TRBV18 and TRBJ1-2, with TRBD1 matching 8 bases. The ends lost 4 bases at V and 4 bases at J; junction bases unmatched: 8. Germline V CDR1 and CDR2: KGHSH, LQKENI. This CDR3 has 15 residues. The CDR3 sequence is CASSLGQGFRYGYTF. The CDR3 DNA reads TGTGCCAGCTCACTAGGACAGGGATTTCGCTATGGCTACACCTTC.

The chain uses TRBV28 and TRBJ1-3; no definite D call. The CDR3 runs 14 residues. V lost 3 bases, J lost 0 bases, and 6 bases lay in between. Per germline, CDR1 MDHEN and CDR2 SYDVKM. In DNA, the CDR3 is TGTGCCAGCAGTTTCATGAGCTCTGGAAACACCATATATTTT. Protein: CASSFMSSGNTIYF.

The CDR3 sequence: CASSPPTTGNYGYTF. DNA of the CDR3: TGTGCCAGCAGTCCCCCTACGACAGGGAACTATGGCTACACCTTC. This chain uses TRBV6-6 with TRBJ1-2; TRBD1 aligns across 7 bases. The CDR3 contains 15 residues. Germline CDR1 is MNHNY and CDR2 is SVGAGI (reference sequence). The trim removed 5 bases at V and 2 bases at J, leaving 8 bases unmatched.

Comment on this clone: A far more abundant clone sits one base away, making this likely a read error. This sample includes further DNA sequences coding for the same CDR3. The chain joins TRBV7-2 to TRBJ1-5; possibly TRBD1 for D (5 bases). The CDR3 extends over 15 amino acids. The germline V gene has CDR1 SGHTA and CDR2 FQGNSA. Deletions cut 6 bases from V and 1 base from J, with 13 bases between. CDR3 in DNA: TGTGCCAGCAGTTTACTGGGGGGGAGCAATCAGCCCCAGCATTTT. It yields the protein CASSLLGGSNQPQHF.

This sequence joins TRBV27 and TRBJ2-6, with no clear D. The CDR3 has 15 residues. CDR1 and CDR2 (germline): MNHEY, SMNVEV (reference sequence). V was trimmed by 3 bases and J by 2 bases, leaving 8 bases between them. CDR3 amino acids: CASSLSWAGANVLTF. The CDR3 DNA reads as TGTGCCAGCAGTTTGTCCTGGGCTGGGGCCAACGTCCTGACTTTC.

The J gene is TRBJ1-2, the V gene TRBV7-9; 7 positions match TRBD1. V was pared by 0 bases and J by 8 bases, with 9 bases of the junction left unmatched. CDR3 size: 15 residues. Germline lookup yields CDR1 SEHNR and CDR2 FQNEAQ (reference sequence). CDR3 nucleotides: TGTGCCAGCAGCTTAGCGGGCGGTCAGGGGGAAGGCTACACCTTC. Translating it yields CASSLAGGQGEGYTF.

The CDR3 loop reads CASSVNRAELSGNTIYF. The CDR3 DNA reads TGTGCCAGCAGTGTCAACAGGGCAGAGCTCTCTGGAAACACCATATATTTT. This chain uses TRBV6-1 with TRBJ1-3; weak D call: TRBD1 (6 bases). V was clipped by 4 bases and J by 0 bases, with 16 bases between them. Germline V gene lookup returns CDR1 MNHNS and CDR2 SASEGT. CDR3 size: 17 residues.

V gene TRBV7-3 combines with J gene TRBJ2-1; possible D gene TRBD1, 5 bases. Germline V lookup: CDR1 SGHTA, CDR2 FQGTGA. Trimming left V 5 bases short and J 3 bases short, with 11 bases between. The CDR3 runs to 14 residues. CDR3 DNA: TGTGCCAGCAGCCGTGGACAAGGCTACAATGAGCAGTTCTTC. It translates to CASSRGQGYNEQFF.

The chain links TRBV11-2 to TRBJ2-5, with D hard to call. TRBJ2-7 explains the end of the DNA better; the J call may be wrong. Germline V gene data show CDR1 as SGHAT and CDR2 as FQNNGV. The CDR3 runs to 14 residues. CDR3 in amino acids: CASSLRSQAYEQYF. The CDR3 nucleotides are TGTGCCAGCAGCTTAAGATCCCAGGCCTACGAGCAGTACTTC.

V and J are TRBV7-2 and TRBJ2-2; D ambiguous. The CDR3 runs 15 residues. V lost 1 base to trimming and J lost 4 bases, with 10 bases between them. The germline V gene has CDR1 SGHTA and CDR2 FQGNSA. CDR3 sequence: CASSLVMVGTGELFF. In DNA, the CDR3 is TGTGCCAGCAGCTTAGTGATGGTAGGCACCGGGGAGCTGTTTTTT.

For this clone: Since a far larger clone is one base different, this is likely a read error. CDR3 sequence: CASSGQPNTEAFF. The CDR3, as DNA: TGTGCCAGCAGTGGACAGCCGAACACTGAAGCTTTCTTT. This chain joins TRBV6-5 and TRBJ1-1; D is possibly TRBD1 (6 bases). In germline, CDR1 is MNHEY, CDR2 SVGAGI. The CDR3 consists of 13 residues. V lost 5 bases and J lost 1, with 8 bases in between.

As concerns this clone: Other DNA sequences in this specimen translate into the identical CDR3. For the CDR3, the DNA is TGCAGTGCTAGAAGGACTGAAGCTTTCTTT. Translation gives CSARRTEAFF. The chain employs TRBV20-1 and TRBJ1-1; D is unresolved. Germline V gene data show CDR1 as DFQATT and CDR2 as SNEGSKA (reference sequence). This CDR3 comprises 10 residues. V was trimmed by 2 bases and J by 5 bases, leaving 3 bases between them.

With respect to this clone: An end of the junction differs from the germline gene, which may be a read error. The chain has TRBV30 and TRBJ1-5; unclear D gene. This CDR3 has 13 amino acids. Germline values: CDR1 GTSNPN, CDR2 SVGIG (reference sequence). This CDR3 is CAWRHGGNRPQHF. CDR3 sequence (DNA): TGTGCCTGGAGGCATGGCGGCAATCGGCCCCAGCATTTT. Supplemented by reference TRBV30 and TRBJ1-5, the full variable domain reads SQTIHQWPATLVQPVGSPLSLECTVEGTSNPNLYWYRQAAGRGLQLLFYSVGIGQISSEVPQNLSASRPQDRQFILSSKKLLLSDSGFYLCAWRHGGNRPQHFGDGTRLSIL.

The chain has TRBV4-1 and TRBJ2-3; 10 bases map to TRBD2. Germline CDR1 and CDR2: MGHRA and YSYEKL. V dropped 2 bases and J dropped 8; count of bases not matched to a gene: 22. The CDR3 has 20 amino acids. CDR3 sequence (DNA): TGCGCCAGCAGCCAAACCCGGTACCTAGCGGGAGAGAGTCCGCCCTCTACGCAGTATTTT. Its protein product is CASSQTRYLAGESPPSTQYF.

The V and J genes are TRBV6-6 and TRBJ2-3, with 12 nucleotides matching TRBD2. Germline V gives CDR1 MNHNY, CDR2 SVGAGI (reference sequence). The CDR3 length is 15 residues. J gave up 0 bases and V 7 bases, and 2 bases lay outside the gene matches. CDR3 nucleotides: TGTGCCAGCAAGCTAGCGGGAGGGAGCACAGATACGCAGTATTTT. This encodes CASKLAGGSTDTQYF.